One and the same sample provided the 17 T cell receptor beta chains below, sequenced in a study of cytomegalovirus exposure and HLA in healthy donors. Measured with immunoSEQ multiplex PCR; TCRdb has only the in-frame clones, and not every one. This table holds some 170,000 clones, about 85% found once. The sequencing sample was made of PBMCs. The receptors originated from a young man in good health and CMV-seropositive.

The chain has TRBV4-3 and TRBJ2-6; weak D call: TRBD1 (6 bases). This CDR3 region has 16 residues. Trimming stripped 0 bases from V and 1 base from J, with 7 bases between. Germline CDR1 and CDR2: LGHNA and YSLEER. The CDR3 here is CASSQEGASGANVLTF. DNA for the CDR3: TGCGCCAGCAGCCAAGAGGGGGCGTCTGGGGCCAACGTCCTGACTTTC.

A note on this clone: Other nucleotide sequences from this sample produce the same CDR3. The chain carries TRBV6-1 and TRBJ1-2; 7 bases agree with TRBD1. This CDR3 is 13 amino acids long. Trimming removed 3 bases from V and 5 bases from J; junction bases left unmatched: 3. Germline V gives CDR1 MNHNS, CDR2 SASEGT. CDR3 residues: CASSEAGQYGYTF. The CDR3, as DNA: TGTGCCAGCAGTGAGGCGGGACAGTATGGCTACACCTTC.

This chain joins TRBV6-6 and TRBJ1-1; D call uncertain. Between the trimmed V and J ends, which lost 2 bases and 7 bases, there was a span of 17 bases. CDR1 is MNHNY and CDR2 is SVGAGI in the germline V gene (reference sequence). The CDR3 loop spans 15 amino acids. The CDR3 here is CASSYGGWFVGEAFF. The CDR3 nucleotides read TGTGCCAGCAGTTACGGCGGTTGGTTCGTAGGTGAAGCTTTCTTT.

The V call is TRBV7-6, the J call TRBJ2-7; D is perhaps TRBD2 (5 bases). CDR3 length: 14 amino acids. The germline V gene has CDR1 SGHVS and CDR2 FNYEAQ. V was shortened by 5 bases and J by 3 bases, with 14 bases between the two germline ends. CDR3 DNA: TGTGCCAGCAGCCCGACTCCGGACTTCTACGAGCAGTACTTC. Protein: CASSPTPDFYEQYF.

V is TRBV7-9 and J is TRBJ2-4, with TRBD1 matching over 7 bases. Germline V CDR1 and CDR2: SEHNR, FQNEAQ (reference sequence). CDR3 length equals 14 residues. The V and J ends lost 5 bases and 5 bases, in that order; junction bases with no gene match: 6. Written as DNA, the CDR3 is TGTGCCAGCAGCACACGACAGGGCGAAAACATTCAGTACTTC. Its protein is CASSTRQGENIQYF.

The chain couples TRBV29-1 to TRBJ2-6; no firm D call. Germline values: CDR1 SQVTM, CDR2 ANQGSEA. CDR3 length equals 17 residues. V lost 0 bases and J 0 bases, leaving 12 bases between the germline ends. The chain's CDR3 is CSVEDPSESSGANVLTF. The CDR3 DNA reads TGCAGCGTTGAAGACCCCTCTGAGAGCTCTGGGGCCAACGTCCTGACTTTC.

CDR3 coding DNA: TGTGCTAGTGGGCCTGGCCAGGGGGAAAACTATGGCTACACCTTC. This sequence encodes CASGPGQGENYGYTF. This sequence joins TRBV12-5 and TRBJ1-2; 7 nucleotides align to TRBD1. V lost 6 bases, J lost 2 bases, and 9 bases stayed unmatched. CDR3 length: 15 residues. In germline, CDR1 is LGHNT, CDR2 FRNRAP.

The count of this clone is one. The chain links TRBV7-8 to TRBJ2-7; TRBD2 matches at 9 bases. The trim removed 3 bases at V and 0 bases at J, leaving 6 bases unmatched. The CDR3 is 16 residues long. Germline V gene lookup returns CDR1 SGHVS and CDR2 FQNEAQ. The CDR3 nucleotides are TGTGCCAGCAGCTTTGGTGTAGCGGGGGCCTCCTACGAGCAGTACTTC. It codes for CASSFGVAGASYEQYF. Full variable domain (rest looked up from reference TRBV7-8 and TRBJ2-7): GAGVSQSPRYKVAKRGQDVALRCDPISGHVSLFWYQQALGQGPEFLTYFQNEAQLDKSGLPSDRFFAERPEGSVSTLKIQRTQQEDSAVYLCASSFGVAGASYEQYFGPGTRLTVT.

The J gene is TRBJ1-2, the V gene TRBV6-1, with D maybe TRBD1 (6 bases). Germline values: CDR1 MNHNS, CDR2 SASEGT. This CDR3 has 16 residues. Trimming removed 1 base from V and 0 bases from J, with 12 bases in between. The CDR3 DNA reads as TGTGCCAGCAGTGAAGTTATAAGGACAGCTAACTATGGCTACACCTTC. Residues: CASSEVIRTANYGYTF.

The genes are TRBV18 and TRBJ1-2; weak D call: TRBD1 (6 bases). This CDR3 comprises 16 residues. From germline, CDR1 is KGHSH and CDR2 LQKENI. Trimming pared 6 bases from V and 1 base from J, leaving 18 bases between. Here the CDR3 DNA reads TGTGCCAGCTCCCCAGCCGCACAGGGTTATAACTATGGCTACACCTTC. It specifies CASSPAAQGYNYGYTF.

CDR3 residues: CASSEALPGQISYEQYF. For the CDR3, the DNA is TGTGCCAGCAGTGAAGCGCTGCCGGGACAGATCTCCTACGAGCAGTACTTC. This rearrangement joins TRBV6-1 to TRBJ2-7, with 7 bases matching TRBD1. CDR1 is MNHNS and CDR2 is SASEGT in the germline V gene. The V gene end was trimmed by 0 bases and the J gene end by 0 bases; junction bases not matched to a gene: 8. The CDR3 consists of 17 residues.

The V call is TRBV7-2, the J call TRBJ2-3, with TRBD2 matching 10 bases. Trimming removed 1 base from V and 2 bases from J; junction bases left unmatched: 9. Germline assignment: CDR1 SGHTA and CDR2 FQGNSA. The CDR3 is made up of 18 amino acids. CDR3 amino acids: CASSLERLAGAYTDTQYF. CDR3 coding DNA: TGTGCCAGCAGCTTAGAGCGGCTAGCGGGGGCATACACAGATACGCAGTATTTT.

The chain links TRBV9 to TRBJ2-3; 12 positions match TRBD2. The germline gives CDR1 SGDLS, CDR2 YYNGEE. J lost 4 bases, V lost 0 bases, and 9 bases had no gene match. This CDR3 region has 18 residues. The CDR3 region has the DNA TGTGCCAGCAGCGTAGTCCCTAGCGGGGGGGCCGGATCAGATACGCAGTATTTT. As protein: CASSVVPSGGAGSDTQYF.

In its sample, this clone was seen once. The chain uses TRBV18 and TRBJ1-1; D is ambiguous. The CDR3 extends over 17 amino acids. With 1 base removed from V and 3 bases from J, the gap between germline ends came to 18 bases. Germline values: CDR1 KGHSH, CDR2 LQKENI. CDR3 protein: CASSPLITRVSDTEAFF. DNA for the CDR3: TGTGCCAGCTCACCACTGATAACTCGGGTTTCTGACACTGAAGCTTTCTTT.

CDR3: CASSLGDRGYNEQFF. In DNA, the CDR3 is TGTGCCAGCAGCTTAGGGGACAGGGGCTACAATGAGCAGTTCTTC. The V and J genes are TRBV13 and TRBJ2-1; 9 bases map to TRBD1. Germline CDR1 and CDR2: PRHDT and FYEKMQ (reference sequence). V shed 0 bases and J 3 bases; nucleotides not matched to a gene: 0. The CDR3 totals 15 residues.

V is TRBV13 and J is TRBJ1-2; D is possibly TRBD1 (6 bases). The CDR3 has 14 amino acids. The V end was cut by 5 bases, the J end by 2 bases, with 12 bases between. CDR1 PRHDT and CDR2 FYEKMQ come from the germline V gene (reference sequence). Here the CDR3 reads CASSPWQGNYGYTF. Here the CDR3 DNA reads TGTGCCAGCAGCCCCTGGCAGGGGAACTATGGCTACACCTTC. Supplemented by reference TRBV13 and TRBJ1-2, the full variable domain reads AAGVIQSPRHLIKEKRETATLKCYPIPRHDTVYWYQQGPGQDPQFLISFYEKMQSDKGSIPDRFSAQQFSDYHSELNMSSLELGDSALYFCASSPWQGNYGYTFGSGTRLTVV.

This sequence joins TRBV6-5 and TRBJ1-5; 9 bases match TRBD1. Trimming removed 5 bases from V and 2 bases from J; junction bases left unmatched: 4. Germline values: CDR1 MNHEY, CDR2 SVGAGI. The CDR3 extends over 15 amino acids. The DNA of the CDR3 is TGTGCCAGCAGTCGCAGACAGGGGGGCAATCAGCCCCAGCATTTT. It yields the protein CASSRRQGGNQPQHF.